The rows below give T cell receptor beta chains drawn from one sample of a study of immune evolution from preneoplasia to lung adenocarcinoma. The assay was immunoSEQ multiplex PCR, and TCRdb's table has in-frame clones only and misses some. The sample includes several thousand clones, around 80% of them seen just once. Sequenced sample: FFPE minimally invasive lung adenocarcinoma tissue. The receptors derive from a donor at least 70 years old with lung adenocarcinoma. The CDR3 runs from the conserved cysteine through the conserved F or W. The D gene is left open where the match is weak. Some rows have no size entry. The others give once, few or many, or a class for an expanded clone.

clone_size: .; v_call: TRBV2; d_call: .; j_call: TRBJ1-1; cdr3_aa: CASNMEGGLRFITEAFF; cdr3_nt: TGTGCCAGCAACATGGAGGGGGGGCTACGATTTATCACTGAAGCTTTCTTT
clone_size: .; v_call: TRBV29-1; d_call: .; j_call: TRBJ1-1; cdr3_aa: CSVERGSRAFF; cdr3_nt: TGCAGCGTTGAGCGGGGGAGCAGGGCTTTCTTT
clone_size: .; v_call: TRBV4-1; d_call: TRBD1; j_call: TRBJ1-5; cdr3_aa: CASSPLLRDRVNQPQHF; cdr3_nt: TGCGCCAGCAGCCCTCTCTTACGGGACAGGGTCAATCAGCCCCAGCATTTT
clone_size: .; v_call: TRBV5-1; d_call: .; j_call: TRBJ2-5; cdr3_aa: CASSLAVAGIGETQYF; cdr3_nt: TGCGCCAGCAGCTTGGCGGTCGCAGGGATCGGTGAGACCCAGTACTTC
clone_size: .; v_call: TRBV7-2; d_call: .; j_call: TRBJ1-1; cdr3_aa: CASSFQPNTEAFF; cdr3_nt: TGTGCCAGCAGCTTCCAACCGAACACTGAAGCTTTCTTT
clone_size: .; v_call: TRBV19; d_call: TRBD1; j_call: TRBJ2-7; cdr3_aa: CATKGQGAYEQYF; cdr3_nt: TGTGCCACAAAGGGGCAGGGGGCTTACGAGCAGTACTTC
clone_size: .; v_call: TRBV7-3; d_call: .; j_call: TRBJ2-1; cdr3_aa: CASSPAPSSYNEQFF; cdr3_nt: TGTGCCAGCAGCCCGGCACCGAGCTCCTACAATGAGCAGTTCTTC
clone_size: .; v_call: TRBV2; d_call: TRBD2; j_call: TRBJ2-7; cdr3_aa: CASRTELAGENYEQYF; cdr3_nt: TGTGCCAGCAGAACAGAGCTAGCGGGGGAGAACTACGAGCAGTACTTC
clone_size: .; v_call: TRBV6-6; d_call: .; j_call: TRBJ2-1; cdr3_aa: CASSSGVSSYNEQFF; cdr3_nt: TGTGCCAGCAGTTCTGGGGTCAGCTCCTACAATGAGCAGTTCTTC
clone_size: .; v_call: TRBV5-6; d_call: .; j_call: TRBJ1-2; cdr3_aa: CASSPQGGYGYTF; cdr3_nt: TGTGCCAGCAGCCCCCAGGGCGGCTATGGCTACACCTTC
clone_size: .; v_call: TRBV30; d_call: TRBD1; j_call: TRBJ1-2; cdr3_aa: CAWSLGQVSGYTF; cdr3_nt: TGTGCCTGGAGTTTAGGACAGGTTTCTGGCTACACCTTC
clone_size: .; v_call: TRBV28; d_call: .; j_call: TRBJ1-5; cdr3_aa: CASSTPPVSNQPQHF; cdr3_nt: TGTGCCAGCAGCACCCCGCCGGTTAGCAATCAGCCCCAGCATTTT
clone_size: .; v_call: TRBV28; d_call: .; j_call: TRBJ1-5; cdr3_aa: CASTRRDQPQHF; cdr3_nt: TGTGCCAGCACTCGGAGGGATCAGCCCCAGCATTTT
clone_size: .; v_call: TRBV9; d_call: .; j_call: TRBJ2-2; cdr3_aa: CASSEQGNGELFF; cdr3_nt: TGTGCCAGCAGCGAACAGGGTAACGGGGAGCTGTTTTTT
clone_size: .; v_call: TRBV19; d_call: .; j_call: TRBJ1-1; cdr3_aa: CASSIARMNTEAFF; cdr3_nt: TGTGCCAGTAGTATAGCCAGGATGAACACTGAAGCTTTCTTT
clone_size: .; v_call: TRBV25-1; d_call: .; j_call: TRBJ1-6; cdr3_aa: CASSEGAGTFNSPLHF; cdr3_nt: TGTGCCAGCAGTGAAGGGGCCGGGACTTTCAATTCACCCCTCCACTTT
clone_size: few; v_call: TRBV19; d_call: .; j_call: TRBJ2-1; cdr3_aa: CASRVTDEQFF; cdr3_nt: TGTGCCAGCAGGGTCACGGATGAGCAGTTCTTC
clone_size: .; v_call: TRBV27; d_call: .; j_call: TRBJ1-5; cdr3_aa: CASSLPQGNQPQHF; cdr3_nt: TGTGCCAGCAGTTTACCGCAGGGCAATCAGCCCCAGCATTTT
clone_size: .; v_call: TRBV6-5; d_call: TRBD1; j_call: TRBJ1-2; cdr3_aa: CASRGTGVWGYGYTF; cdr3_nt: TGTGCCAGCAGGGGGACAGGGGTTTGGGGCTATGGCTACACCTTC
clone_size: .; v_call: TRBV15; d_call: TRBD2; j_call: TRBJ2-2; cdr3_aa: CATSTALAGGGYTGELFF; cdr3_nt: TGTGCCACCAGCACCGCACTAGCGGGAGGAGGCTACACCGGGGAGCTGTTTTTT
clone_size: .; v_call: TRBV25-1; d_call: .; j_call: TRBJ2-5; cdr3_aa: CASSSSRSYQETQYF; cdr3_nt: TGTGCCAGCAGTTCCTCCCGGAGTTACCAAGAGACCCAGTACTTC
clone_size: .; v_call: TRBV30; d_call: .; j_call: TRBJ2-5; cdr3_aa: CAWSGGAGEETQYF; cdr3_nt: TGTGCCTGGAGTGGGGGGGCAGGGGAAGAGACCCAGTACTTC
clone_size: .; v_call: TRBV5-6; d_call: .; j_call: TRBJ2-7; cdr3_aa: CASSTGAEYEQYF; cdr3_nt: TGTGCCAGCAGCACCGGCGCAGAATACGAGCAGTACTTC
clone_size: .; v_call: TRBV7-2; d_call: .; j_call: TRBJ2-7; cdr3_aa: CASSGLQGDEQYF; cdr3_nt: TGTGCCAGCAGCGGACTACAGGGTGACGAGCAGTACTTC
clone_size: .; v_call: TRBV30; d_call: .; j_call: TRBJ2-1; cdr3_aa: CAWTAVRGLEQFF; cdr3_nt: TGTGCCTGGACCGCCGTACGGGGATTGGAGCAGTTCTTC
clone_size: .; v_call: TRBV7-9; d_call: TRBD1; j_call: TRBJ2-5; cdr3_aa: CASSSTGVQETQYF; cdr3_nt: TGTGCCAGCAGCTCCACAGGGGTCCAAGAGACCCAGTACTTC
clone_size: .; v_call: TRBV4-1; d_call: TRBD1; j_call: TRBJ1-4; cdr3_aa: CASMDRATTNEKLFF; cdr3_nt: TGCGCCAGCATGGACAGGGCGACAACTAATGAAAAACTGTTTTTT
clone_size: .; v_call: TRBV2; d_call: .; j_call: TRBJ2-2; cdr3_aa: CASSDPPGLDTGELFF; cdr3_nt: TGTGCCAGCAGTGACCCCCCGGGGTTGGACACCGGGGAGCTGTTTTTT
clone_size: .; v_call: TRBV27; d_call: .; j_call: TRBJ1-4; cdr3_aa: CASSFAGRREKLFF; cdr3_nt: TGTGCCAGCAGTTTTGCAGGGCGGAGAGAAAAACTGTTTTTT
clone_size: .; v_call: TRBV5-1; d_call: .; j_call: TRBJ2-7; cdr3_aa: CASSLGPPREQYF; cdr3_nt: TGCGCCAGCAGCTTGGGTCCCCCTAGAGAGCAGTACTTC
clone_size: .; v_call: TRBV7-2; d_call: .; j_call: TRBJ2-3; cdr3_aa: CASSLSGDTQYF; cdr3_nt: TGTGCCAGCAGCTTATCGGGAGATACGCAGTATTTT
clone_size: once; v_call: TRBV4-2; d_call: .; j_call: TRBJ1-2; cdr3_aa: CASSHLRAGDIGGYTF; cdr3_nt: TGTGCCAGCAGCCACCTTCGGGCGGGGGACATCGGAGGCTACACCTTC
clone_size: medium-sized; v_call: TRBV28; d_call: TRBD1; j_call: TRBJ1-4; cdr3_aa: CASSYPITGGQGGEKLFF; cdr3_nt: TGTGCCAGCAGCTATCCGATAACAGGGGGCCAGGGAGGTGAAAAACTGTTTTTT
clone_size: .; v_call: TRBV28; d_call: .; j_call: TRBJ2-1; cdr3_aa: CASTGAVLREQFF; cdr3_nt: TGTGCCAGCACCGGAGCGGTCCTCCGGGAGCAGTTCTTC
clone_size: .; v_call: TRBV5-1; d_call: TRBD2; j_call: TRBJ2-2; cdr3_aa: CASSGGAGVGTGELFF; cdr3_nt: TGCGCCAGCAGCGGGGGAGCGGGAGTGGGCACCGGGGAGCTGTTTTTT
clone_size: .; v_call: TRBV5-4; d_call: .; j_call: TRBJ2-5; cdr3_aa: CASSSHRDKQETQYF; cdr3_nt: TGTGCCAGCAGCTCCCACCGGGACAAACAAGAGACCCAGTACTTC
clone_size: .; v_call: TRBV28; d_call: .; j_call: TRBJ1-5; cdr3_aa: CASSVPGPNQPQHF; cdr3_nt: TGTGCCAGCAGTGTCCCAGGGCCCAATCAGCCCCAGCATTTT
clone_size: few; v_call: TRBV20-1; d_call: .; j_call: TRBJ2-1; cdr3_aa: CSALLRDEQFF; cdr3_nt: TGCAGTGCCTTACTGAGGGATGAGCAGTTCTTC
clone_size: .; v_call: TRBV7-9; d_call: .; j_call: TRBJ1-2; cdr3_aa: CASSSSRTAVSNYGYTF; cdr3_nt: TGTGCCAGCAGCTCCTCAAGGACAGCGGTGTCTAACTATGGCTACACCTTC
clone_size: .; v_call: TRBV10-1; d_call: TRBD1; j_call: TRBJ2-7; cdr3_aa: CASSGPQTGGYYEQYF; cdr3_nt: TGCGCCAGCAGTGGACCGCAGACAGGGGGGTACTACGAGCAGTACTTC
clone_size: .; v_call: TRBV30; d_call: TRBD2; j_call: TRBJ2-7; cdr3_aa: CAWSPGGINEQYF; cdr3_nt: TGTGCCTGGAGCCCGGGGGGTATAAACGAGCAGTACTTC
clone_size: .; v_call: TRBV30; d_call: TRBD1; j_call: TRBJ2-2; cdr3_aa: CAWSGGQGIGELFF; cdr3_nt: TGTGCCTGGAGTGGGGGACAGGGGATCGGGGAGCTGTTTTTT
clone_size: .; v_call: TRBV18; d_call: .; j_call: TRBJ2-2; cdr3_aa: CASSPSANTGELFF; cdr3_nt: TGTGCCAGCTCACCTTCAGCTAACACCGGGGAGCTGTTTTTT
clone_size: .; v_call: TRBV19; d_call: .; j_call: TRBJ2-1; cdr3_aa: CASSNLHGSEQFF; cdr3_nt: TGTGCCAGTAGTAACCTCCACGGGAGTGAGCAGTTCTTC
clone_size: .; v_call: TRBV30; d_call: .; j_call: TRBJ2-2; cdr3_aa: CAWSVSRDTGELFF; cdr3_nt: TGTGCCTGGAGTGTGAGCCGGGACACCGGGGAGCTGTTTTTT
clone_size: .; v_call: TRBV5-8; d_call: TRBD2; j_call: TRBJ2-1; cdr3_aa: CASQAGGPGEQFF; cdr3_nt: TGTGCCAGCCAGGCGGGAGGGCCAGGTGAGCAGTTCTTC
clone_size: .; v_call: TRBV5-6; d_call: .; j_call: TRBJ2-7; cdr3_aa: CASSLGQGLSYEQYF; cdr3_nt: TGTGCCAGCAGCTTGGGGCAGGGACTTTCCTACGAGCAGTACTTC
clone_size: .; v_call: TRBV9; d_call: .; j_call: TRBJ2-1; cdr3_aa: CASSVGLDNYNEQFF; cdr3_nt: TGTGCCAGCAGCGTAGGACTTGACAACTACAATGAGCAGTTCTTC
clone_size: .; v_call: TRBV11-2; d_call: TRBD1; j_call: TRBJ2-5; cdr3_aa: CASSPTGARETQYF; cdr3_nt: TGTGCCAGCAGCCCGACAGGGGCGAGAGAGACCCAGTACTTC
clone_size: once; v_call: TRBV19; d_call: .; j_call: TRBJ1-5; cdr3_aa: CASSSEGYNQPQHF; cdr3_nt: TGTGCCAGTAGTTCCGAGGGTTACAATCAGCCCCAGCATTTT
clone_size: .; v_call: TRBV5-6; d_call: .; j_call: TRBJ1-4; cdr3_aa: CASSLAGQNEKLFF; cdr3_nt: TGTGCCAGCAGCTTGGCCGGACAGAATGAAAAACTGTTTTTT
clone_size: once; v_call: TRBV29-1; d_call: .; j_call: TRBJ2-3; cdr3_aa: CSVEDLGQTDTQYF; cdr3_nt: TGCAGCGTTGAAGATTTAGGACAGACAGATACGCAGTATTTT
clone_size: .; v_call: TRBV29-1; d_call: .; j_call: TRBJ2-3; cdr3_aa: CSVEGRIADTQYF; cdr3_nt: TGCAGCGTTGAGGGGAGGATAGCAGATACGCAGTATTTT
clone_size: .; v_call: TRBV11-3; d_call: .; j_call: TRBJ2-1; cdr3_aa: CASSLGSGSYNEQFF; cdr3_nt: TGTGCCAGCAGCTTAGGGAGCGGGTCCTACAATGAGCAGTTCTTC
clone_size: .; v_call: TRBV18; d_call: TRBD2; j_call: TRBJ2-1; cdr3_aa: CASSPRASGTLNEQFF; cdr3_nt: TGTGCCAGCTCACCGCGCGCGAGCGGGACCCTCAATGAGCAGTTCTTC
clone_size: .; v_call: TRBV5-1; d_call: .; j_call: TRBJ1-2; cdr3_aa: CASSLSSRGTVNSNYGYTF; cdr3_nt: TGCGCCAGCAGCTTGTCTTCTCGCGGGACTGTCAATTCTAACTATGGCTACACCTTC
clone_size: .; v_call: TRBV27; d_call: TRBD2; j_call: TRBJ2-3; cdr3_aa: CASSWTGGPSHTQYF; cdr3_nt: TGTGCCAGCTCATGGACGGGAGGGCCGAGTCATACGCAGTATTTT
clone_size: .; v_call: TRBV28; d_call: .; j_call: TRBJ2-3; cdr3_aa: CASRGLDTQYF; cdr3_nt: TGTGCCAGCAGGGGGCTAGATACGCAGTATTTT
clone_size: .; v_call: TRBV28; d_call: TRBD2; j_call: TRBJ2-3; cdr3_aa: CASSSGLAGAQGTDTQYF; cdr3_nt: TGTGCCAGCAGTTCGGGACTAGCGGGAGCACAAGGTACAGATACGCAGTATTTT
clone_size: .; v_call: TRBV6-5; d_call: TRBD1; j_call: TRBJ1-1; cdr3_aa: CASTPPGGRYTEAFF; cdr3_nt: TGTGCCAGCACCCCCCCAGGGGGACGATACACTGAAGCTTTCTTT